This T cell receptor (beta chain) came from a study of cytomegalovirus exposure and HLA in healthy donors. Trimming stripped 4 bases from V and 2 bases from J, with 9 bases between. This CDR3 has 13 amino acids. Germline V gene sequence: CDR1 SGHNT, CDR2 YYREEE (reference sequence). Primers: 60 Vbeta forward and 13 Jbeta reverse. In the original processing: Per a later analysis, the number of unique TCR beta chains was some 75 million, of which 9 million to 14 million were shared. Libraries were prepared by immunoSEQ multiplex PCR; TCRdb keeps only in-frame clonotypes and omits some of them. V, J and clone size were drawn from that table, and D and trimming were deduced from the DNA. The sample has roughly 200,000 clones, around 77% seen once.

The J gene is TRBJ1-1, the V gene TRBV5-4; TRBD1 might be the D (5 bases). Sequencing used PBMCs. This TCR derives from a young woman in good health and CMV-seronegative. As DNA, the CDR3 is TGTGCCAGCAGCGTTAGGGGTAACACTGAAGCTTTCTTT. Encoded protein: CASSVRGNTEAFF.